This T cell receptor (beta chain) was recovered during a study of spatial heterogeneity in lung cancer. Looking at the study overall: Matched bulk RNA-seq gave a T cell module score that correlated strongly with tumor-region TCR transcript counts.

As for time point: sample taken at primary tumor resection. General study points: Tumor mutation counts were tracked by expanded intratumoral alpha and beta TCR counts.

On this clonotype: Its cognate antigen is unknown.

Trimming at V came to 4 bases and at J to 0 bases, leaving 5 bases not matched to a gene. Germline V lookup: CDR1 SGHTA, CDR2 FQGNSA. This CDR3 region has 16 residues. TCRdb passed the 5' RACE reads through MiXCR, listing each CDR3 protein once. The table records about 20,000 distinct CDR3 sequences, 15% of them present only once. The specimen was lung tumor tissue, collected at surgery. This chain connects TRBV7-2 to TRBJ2-3; 9 nucleotides align to TRBD1. The receptor was isolated from a female donor with early-stage non-small cell lung cancer. CDR3 coding DNA: TGTGCCAGCAGCTGGACAGGGGTGATAAGCACAGATACGCAGTATTTT. The encoded protein is CASSWTGVISTDTQYF.